Listed here are 20 T cell receptor beta chains from one sample, sequenced in a study of blood T cell repertoires in COVID-19. Sequencing was performed with immunoSEQ multiplex PCR; in TCRdb, only in-frame clones are kept and a portion is missing. The sample records about 250,000 clones, roughly 85% being singletons. Sequenced input: PBMCs or T cells enriched from blood (not recorded which). These TCRs come from a woman aged 45-59 years with acute COVID-19.

The chain carries TRBV10-2 and TRBJ1-2; unclear D gene. Trimming took off 0 bases at V and 8 bases at J, with 10 bases between the two ends. The CDR3 has 13 residues. Germline V gene lookup returns CDR1 WSHSY and CDR2 SAAADI. The CDR3 DNA reads as TGCGCCAGCAGTGAGTCGTCCGGGAAGGGCTACACCTTC. It is translated as CASSESSGKGYTF.

This chain connects TRBV5-1 to TRBJ2-2, with a possible D match to TRBD1 (5 bases). Germline lookup yields CDR1 SGHRS and CDR2 YFSETQ. V was pared by 4 bases and J by 1 base, with 11 bases between. This CDR3 has 15 amino acids. This CDR3 is CASSRPGQNTGELFF. DNA for the CDR3: TGCGCCAGCAGCCGCCCCGGACAGAACACCGGGGAGCTGTTTTTT.

The chain links TRBV2 to TRBJ1-1; 7 bases align to TRBD1. This CDR3 region has 16 residues. Trimming at V came to 1 base and at J to 4 bases, leaving 9 bases not matched to a gene. CDR1 is SNHLY and CDR2 is FYNNEI in the germline V gene. The CDR3 is CASSEVGTGVGTEAFF. The CDR3 bases are TGTGCCAGCAGTGAAGTCGGCACAGGGGTGGGCACTGAAGCTTTCTTT. The entire variable domain, with the rest obtained from reference TRBV2 and TRBJ1-1, is as follows: EPEVTQTPSHQVTQMGQEVILRCVPISNHLYFYWYRQILGQKVEFLVSFYNNEISEKSEIFDDQFSVERPDGSNFTLKIRSTKLEDSAMYFCASSEVGTGVGTEAFFGQGTRLTVV.

This clone has more than one count but fewer than ten. The chain employs TRBV3-1 (or the pseudogene TRBV3-2) and TRBJ1-1, with 8 bases fitting TRBD1. In germline, CDR1 is LGHDT, CDR2 YNNKEL (reference sequence). J gave up 1 base and V 5 bases, and 3 bases lay outside the gene matches. The CDR3 contains 14 residues. The CDR3 nucleotides read TGTGCCAGCAGCGCAGGGACAGGGAACACTGAAGCTTTCTTT. Encoded protein: CASSAGTGNTEAFF.

The genes are TRBV5-6 and TRBJ1-1; D is possibly TRBD1 (5 bases). The germline CDR1 and CDR2 sequences are SGHDT and YYEEEE. Trimming removed 4 bases from V and 0 bases from J, with 13 bases in between. The CDR3 length is 15 residues. The CDR3 reads CASSTWGVLNTEAFF. Written as DNA, the CDR3 is TGTGCCAGCAGCACTTGGGGGGTATTGAACACTGAAGCTTTCTTT.

The gene calls are TRBV28 and TRBJ1-1, with 8 bases aligning to TRBD1. CDR1 is MDHEN, CDR2 SYDVKM, per germline. V shed 5 bases, J shed 4 bases, and the junction held 0 bases outside the gene matches. CDR3 length: 12 amino acids. DNA of the CDR3: TGTGCCAGCAGTACAGGGGGCACTGAAGCTTTCTTT. Translation gives CASSTGGTEAFF.

The V call is TRBV9, the J call TRBJ1-1; D uncertain. This CDR3 contains 13 residues. The germline gives CDR1 SGDLS, CDR2 YYNGEE. Trimming removed 0 bases at V and 4 bases at J, with 7 bases between. The CDR3 sequence is CASSVDLFTEAFF. In DNA, the CDR3 is TGTGCCAGCAGCGTAGACCTATTCACTGAAGCTTTCTTT.

The chain has TRBV27 and TRBJ2-2, with D possibly TRBD1 on 6 matching bases. The CDR3 contains 14 residues. V gave up 8 bases and J gave up 8 bases, with 18 bases separating them. Germline values: CDR1 MNHEY, CDR2 SMNVEV (reference sequence). The CDR3 DNA reads TGTGCCAGCCGTATTCAAGGGGGTTCAGGGGAGCTGTTTTTT. It is translated as CASRIQGGSGELFF.

V gene TRBV4-2 combines with J gene TRBJ2-1; 7 nucleotides match TRBD1. In germline, CDR1 is LGHNA, CDR2 YNFKEQ. The CDR3 contains 15 residues. V lost 2 bases, J lost 0 bases, and 1 base stayed unmatched. The CDR3 sequence: CASSQRDSSYNEQFF. Here the CDR3 DNA reads TGTGCCAGCAGCCAAAGGGACAGCTCCTACAATGAGCAGTTCTTC.

The chain links TRBV7-3 to TRBJ1-1; D remains unclear. V dropped 5 bases and J dropped 0 bases, with 7 bases sitting between them. Germline V gene sequence: CDR1 SGHTA, CDR2 FQGTGA. This CDR3 is built from 13 residues. For the CDR3, the DNA is TGTGCCAGCAGCACCACAGTGAACACTGAAGCTTTCTTT. Protein sequence: CASSTTVNTEAFF.

The chain recombines TRBV5-1 with TRBJ1-1; 9 positions agree with TRBD1. With V trimmed by 4 bases and J by 4 bases, 8 bases remained unmatched. Germline V gives CDR1 SGHRS, CDR2 YFSETQ. The CDR3 runs 15 residues. In DNA form, the CDR3 reads TGCGCCAGCAGCCGGGACGGACAGGGGAGCACTGAAGCTTTCTTT. This sequence encodes CASSRDGQGSTEAFF.

The chain links TRBV19 to TRBJ2-5; a weak D match, TRBD1 (6 bases). V shed 6 bases and J shed 4 bases, with 21 bases lying between them. The CDR3 length is 16 residues. In germline, CDR1 is LNHDA, CDR2 SQIVND (reference sequence). The CDR3 sequence is CASSRGGRGQGETQYF. The CDR3 bases are TGTGCCAGTAGCAGGGGTGGCAGGGGACAAGGAGAGACCCAGTACTTC. Combining the CDR3 with reference TRBV19 and TRBJ2-5 gives the whole variable domain DGGITQSPKYLFRKEGQNVTLSCEQNLNHDAMYWYRQDPGQGLRLIYYSQIVNDFQKGDIAEGYSVSREKKESFPLTVTSAQKNPTAFYLCASSRGGRGQGETQYFGPGTRLLVL.

The CDR3 region has the DNA TGTGCCAGCAGTTCCCCCGGGACTAGCGGGGGGACAGATACGCAGTATTTT. Translating gives CASSSPGTSGGTDTQYF. The gene calls are TRBV27 and TRBJ2-3; 15 positions match TRBD2. CDR3 length equals 17 residues. Germline V CDR1 and CDR2: MNHEY, SMNVEV (reference sequence). V shed 4 bases and J 3 bases; nucleotides not matched to a gene: 5.

The rearrangement uses TRBV5-5 and TRBJ1-4; 7 bases are shared with TRBD1. V lost 4 bases and J lost 0; bases outside the gene matches: 3. Germline values: CDR1 SGHKS, CDR2 YYEKEE (reference sequence). CDR3 length: 15 amino acids. The CDR3 protein is CASSRTGSTNEKLFF. The CDR3 DNA reads as TGTGCCAGCAGCAGGACAGGATCAACTAATGAAAAACTGTTTTTT.

V usage is TRBV12-5 and J usage is TRBJ1-1, with TRBD1 matching over 8 bases. The junction had 1 base not matched to a gene; V was cut back by 4 bases and J by 0 bases. The CDR3 has 14 amino acids. Germline V gene data show CDR1 as LGHNT and CDR2 as FRNRAP. CDR3 coding DNA: TGTGCTAGTGGTTCGGACAGGGTGAACACTGAAGCTTTCTTT. Protein sequence: CASGSDRVNTEAFF. Filled out from reference TRBV12-5 and TRBJ1-1, the complete variable domain reads DARVTQTPRHKVTEMGQEVTMRCQPILGHNTVFWYRQTMMQGLELLAYFRNRAPLDDSGMPKDRFSAEMPDATLATLKIQPSEPRDSAVYFCASGSDRVNTEAFFGQGTRLTVV.

The chain combines TRBV7-9 with TRBJ1-1; 9 nucleotides align to TRBD1. This CDR3 has 16 amino acids. The germline CDR1 and CDR2 sequences are SEHNR and FQNEAQ (reference sequence). J gave up 1 base and V 4 bases, and 7 bases lay outside the gene matches. CDR3 in amino acids: CASSSAWGQGNTEAFF. CDR3 DNA: TGTGCCAGCAGCTCCGCTTGGGGACAGGGGAACACTGAAGCTTTCTTT.

V usage is TRBV10-3 and J usage is TRBJ1-1; 7 nucleotides agree with TRBD1. The V gene end was trimmed by 7 bases and the J gene end by 1 base; junction bases not matched to a gene: 6. This CDR3 is built from 14 residues. Germline V CDR1 and CDR2: ENHRY, SYGVKD. CDR3 region: CAIKSGGRNTEAFF. The CDR3 DNA reads TGTGCCATCAAGTCAGGGGGGCGGAACACTGAAGCTTTCTTT.

The genes are TRBV5-6 and TRBJ1-2; 11 positions match TRBD1. The CDR3 runs to 15 residues. Germline CDR1 and CDR2: SGHDT and YYEEEE. V lost 4 bases, J lost 7 bases, and 9 bases stayed unmatched. DNA for the CDR3: TGTGCCAGCAGCGGTGGACAGGGGGCATTAAGTGGCTACACCTTC. It translates to CASSGGQGALSGYTF.

The chain links TRBV13 to TRBJ2-7; 8 nucleotides line up with TRBD1. Looked up from germline, CDR1 is PRHDT and CDR2 is FYEKMQ (reference sequence). This CDR3 spans 15 amino acids. V was pared by 6 bases and J by 1 base, with 8 bases of the junction left unmatched. CDR3: CASRPMGDRSYEQYF. CDR3 nucleotides: TGTGCCAGCAGACCAATGGGGGACAGGTCCTACGAGCAGTACTTC.

This chain uses TRBV5-4 with TRBJ1-5, with 10 bases fitting TRBD1. The CDR3 spans 20 residues. CDR1 is SGHNT and CDR2 is YYREEE in the germline V gene (reference sequence). V shed 4 bases, J shed 2 bases, and the junction held 18 bases outside the gene matches. The CDR3, as DNA: TGTGCCAGCAGCCCTGAGACGACAGGGGGCGCGGGTTTTGGCAATCAGCCCCAGCATTTT. Its translation is CASSPETTGGAGFGNQPQHF.